The following is a T cell receptor beta chain sequence with its context. The treatment here: oral pan-JAK inhibitor, 5-10 mg twice daily. This entry comes from a study of CD8+ T cells in alopecia areata. RNA extraction and reverse transcription yielded cDNA as sequencing template. Only in-frame clones appear in the TCRdb table, and some are missing; sequencing was by immunoSEQ multiplex PCR. In the table there are 200,000 to 250,000 clones, around two fifths of which are singletons. The CDR3 is 14 residues long. Germline lookup yields CDR1 SGHTA and CDR2 FQGTGA. V was trimmed by 4 bases and J by 4 bases, leaving 14 bases between them.

The receptor was derived from a human donor with alopecia areata. The sample consisted of CD4+ T cells sorted from blood, taken at approximately week 30, from a patient treated with tofacitinib. J is TRBJ2-7 and V is TRBV7-3; D is uncertain. CDR3 sequence: CASSSRSPPYEQYF. Here the CDR3 DNA reads TGTGCCAGCAGCTCGCGCTCTCCCCCGTACGAGCAGTACTTC.